One and the same sample provided the 3 T cell receptor beta chains below, sequenced in a study of shared T cell receptors in the human thymus. The protocol was immunoSEQ multiplex PCR, while the TCRdb copy is restricted to in-frame clones and leaves out a portion. This table has hundreds of thousands of clones, approximately 85% appearing once. The data were also submitted as part of a second study, on human thymus T cells.

The sequencing input was thymocytes. The receptors were sampled from a girl in the first two years of life with a congenital heart defect.

The chain has TRBV6-1 and TRBJ2-1; 8 bases are shared with TRBD2. V lost 7 bases to trimming and J lost 8 bases; unmatched junction nucleotides: 10. The CDR3 is 14 amino acids. CDR1 MNHNS and CDR2 SASEGT come from the germline V gene. The DNA of the CDR3 is TGTGCCAGCATCCGGGCGGGGCGGGGGGATGAGCAGTTCTTC. The encoded protein is CASIRAGRGDEQFF.

The chain combines TRBV19 with TRBJ1-1, with D hard to call. This CDR3 contains 12 residues. From germline, CDR1 is LNHDA and CDR2 SQIVND (reference sequence). Trimming removed 1 base at V and 6 bases at J, with 6 bases between. The CDR3 protein is CASSIGLAEAFF. The CDR3 DNA sequence: TGTGCCAGTAGTATAGGTCTCGCTGAAGCTTTCTTT. Filled out from reference TRBV19 and TRBJ1-1, the complete variable domain reads DGGITQSPKYLFRKEGQNVTLSCEQNLNHDAMYWYRQDPGQGLRLIYYSQIVNDFQKGDIAEGYSVSREKKESFPLTVTSAQKNPTAFYLCASSIGLAEAFFGQGTRLTVV.

The chain links TRBV21-1 to TRBJ1-1; the table gives TRBD1 as D, unverified against the DNA. TRBV21-1 is listed as a pseudogene. The length of the CDR3 is 13 residues. The CDR3 coding sequence is TGTGCCAGCGGCCAAGGACAGTCCCCTGAAGCTTTCTTT. Translating gives CASGQGQSPEAFF.